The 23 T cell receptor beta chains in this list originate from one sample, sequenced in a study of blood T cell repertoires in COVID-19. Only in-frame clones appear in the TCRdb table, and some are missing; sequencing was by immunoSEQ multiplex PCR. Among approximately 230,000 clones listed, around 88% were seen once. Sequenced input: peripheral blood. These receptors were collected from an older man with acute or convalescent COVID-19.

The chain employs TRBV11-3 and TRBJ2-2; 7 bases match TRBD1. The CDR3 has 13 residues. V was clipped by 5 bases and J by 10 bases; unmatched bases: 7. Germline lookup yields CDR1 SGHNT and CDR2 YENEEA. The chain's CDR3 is CASSPRTGVELFF. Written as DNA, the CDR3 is TGTGCCAGCAGCCCCCGAACAGGGGTGGAGCTGTTTTTT. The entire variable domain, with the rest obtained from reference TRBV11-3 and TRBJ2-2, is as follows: EAGVVQSPRYKIIEKKQPVAFWCNPISGHNTLYWYLQNLGQGPELLIRYENEEAVDDSQLPKDRFSAERLKGVDSTLKIQPAELGDSAVYLCASSPRTGVELFFGEGSRLTVL.

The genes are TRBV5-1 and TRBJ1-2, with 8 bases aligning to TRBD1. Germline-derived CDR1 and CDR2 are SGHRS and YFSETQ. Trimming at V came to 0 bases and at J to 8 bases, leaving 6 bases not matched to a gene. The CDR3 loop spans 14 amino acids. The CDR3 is CASSLAVTGGGYTF. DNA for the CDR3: TGCGCCAGCAGCTTGGCCGTCACAGGGGGAGGCTACACCTTC.

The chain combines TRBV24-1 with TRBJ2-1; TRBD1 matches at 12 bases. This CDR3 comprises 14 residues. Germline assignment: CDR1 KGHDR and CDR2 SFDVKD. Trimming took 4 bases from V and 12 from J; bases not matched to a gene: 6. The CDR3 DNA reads TGTGCCACCAGTGAAACCGGGACAGGGGGCCGGCAGTTCTTC. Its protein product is CATSETGTGGRQFF.

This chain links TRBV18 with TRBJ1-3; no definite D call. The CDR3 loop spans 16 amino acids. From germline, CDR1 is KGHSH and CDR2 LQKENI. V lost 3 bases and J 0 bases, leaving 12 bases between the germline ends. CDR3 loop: CASSPPGSYSGNTIYF. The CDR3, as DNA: TGTGCCAGCTCACCCCCAGGTTCATACTCTGGAAACACCATATATTTT.

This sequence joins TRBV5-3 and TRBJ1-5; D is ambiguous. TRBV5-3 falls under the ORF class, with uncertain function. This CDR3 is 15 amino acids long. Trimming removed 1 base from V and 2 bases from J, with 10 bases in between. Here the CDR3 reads CARSLKPGGNQPQHF. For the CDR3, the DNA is TGTGCCAGAAGCTTGAAACCAGGTGGCAATCAGCCCCAGCATTTT.

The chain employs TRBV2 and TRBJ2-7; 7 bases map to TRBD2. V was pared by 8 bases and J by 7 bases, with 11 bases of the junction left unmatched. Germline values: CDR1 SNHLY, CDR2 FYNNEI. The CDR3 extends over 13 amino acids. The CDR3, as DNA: TGTGCCAGCCTATTCGGACTAGGGGCTGAGCAGTACTTC. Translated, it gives CASLFGLGAEQYF. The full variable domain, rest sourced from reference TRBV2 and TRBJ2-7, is EPEVTQTPSHQVTQMGQEVILRCVPISNHLYFYWYRQILGQKVEFLVSFYNNEISEKSEIFDDQFSVERPDGSNFTLKIRSTKLEDSAMYFCASLFGLGAEQYFGPGTRLTVT.

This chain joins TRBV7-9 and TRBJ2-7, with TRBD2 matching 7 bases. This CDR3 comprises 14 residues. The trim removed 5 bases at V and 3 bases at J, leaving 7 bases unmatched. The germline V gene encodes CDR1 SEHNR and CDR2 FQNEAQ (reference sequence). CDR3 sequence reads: CASSQTSVNYEQYF. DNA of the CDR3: TGTGCCAGCAGCCAAACTAGCGTCAACTACGAGCAGTACTTC.

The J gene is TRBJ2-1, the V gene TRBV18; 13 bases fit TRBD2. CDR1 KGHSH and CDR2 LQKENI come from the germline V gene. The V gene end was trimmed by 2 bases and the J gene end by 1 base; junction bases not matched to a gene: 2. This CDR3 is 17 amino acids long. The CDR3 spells CASSPRTSGSSYNEQFF. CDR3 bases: TGTGCCAGCTCACCAAGGACTAGCGGGAGTTCCTACAATGAGCAGTTCTTC.

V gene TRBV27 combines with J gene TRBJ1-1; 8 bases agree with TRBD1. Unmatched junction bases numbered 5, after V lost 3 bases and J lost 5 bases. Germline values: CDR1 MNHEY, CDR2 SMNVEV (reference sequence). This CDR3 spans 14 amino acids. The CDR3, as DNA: TGTGCCAGCAGTTTCACAGGGGGGAGGACTGAAGCTTTCTTT. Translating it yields CASSFTGGRTEAFF.

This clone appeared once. The CDR3 here is CASSKERGGYSNQPQHF. CDR3 nucleotide sequence: TGTGCCAGCAGTAAAGAAAGGGGAGGGTATAGCAATCAGCCCCAGCATTTT. This rearrangement joins TRBV2 to TRBJ1-5, with D maybe TRBD1 (5 bases). The CDR3 consists of 17 residues. Trimming removed 5 bases from V and 0 bases from J, with 17 bases in between. Germline V gene data show CDR1 as SNHLY and CDR2 as FYNNEI.

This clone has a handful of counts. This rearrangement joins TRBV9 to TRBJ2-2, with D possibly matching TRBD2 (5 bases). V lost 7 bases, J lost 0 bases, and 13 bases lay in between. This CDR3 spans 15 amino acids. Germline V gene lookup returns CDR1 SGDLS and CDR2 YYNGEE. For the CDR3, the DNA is TGTGCCAGCGAGAGGGCGCCTACGAACACCGGGGAGCTGTTTTTT. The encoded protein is CASERAPTNTGELFF.

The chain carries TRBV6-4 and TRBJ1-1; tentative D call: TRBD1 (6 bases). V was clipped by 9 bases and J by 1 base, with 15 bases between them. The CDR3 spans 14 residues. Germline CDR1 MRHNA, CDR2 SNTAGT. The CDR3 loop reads CARNEEDRNTEAFF. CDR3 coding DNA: TGTGCCAGAAATGAAGAGGACAGGAACACTGAAGCTTTCTTT.

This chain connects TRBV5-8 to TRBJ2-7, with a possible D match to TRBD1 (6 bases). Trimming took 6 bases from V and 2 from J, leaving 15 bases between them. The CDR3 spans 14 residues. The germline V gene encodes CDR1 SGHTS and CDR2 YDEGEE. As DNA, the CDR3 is TGTGCCAGCATCTCGACAGGCGGCCCCTACGAGCAGTACTTC. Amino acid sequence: CASISTGGPYEQYF.

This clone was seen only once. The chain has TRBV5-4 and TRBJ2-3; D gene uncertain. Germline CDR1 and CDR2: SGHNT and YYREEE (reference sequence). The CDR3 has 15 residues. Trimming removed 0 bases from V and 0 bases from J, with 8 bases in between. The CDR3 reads CASSLVSVSTDTQYF. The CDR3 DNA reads TGTGCCAGCAGCTTGGTCTCAGTTAGCACAGATACGCAGTATTTT. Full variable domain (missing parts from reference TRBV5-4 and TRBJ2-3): ETGVTQSPTHLIKTRGQQVTLRCSSQSGHNTVSWYQQALGQGPQFIFQYYREEENGRGNFPPRFSGLQFPNYSSELNVNALELDDSALYLCASSLVSVSTDTQYFGPGTRLTVL.

The CDR3 here is CASSPGGLHTDTQYF. In DNA form, the CDR3 reads TGTGCCAGCAGCCCGGGAGGACTGCACACAGATACGCAGTATTTT. The chain combines TRBV9 with TRBJ2-3; 7 nucleotides agree with TRBD2. V shed 4 bases, J shed 2 bases, and the junction held 7 bases outside the gene matches. This CDR3 region has 15 residues. Germline values: CDR1 SGDLS, CDR2 YYNGEE.

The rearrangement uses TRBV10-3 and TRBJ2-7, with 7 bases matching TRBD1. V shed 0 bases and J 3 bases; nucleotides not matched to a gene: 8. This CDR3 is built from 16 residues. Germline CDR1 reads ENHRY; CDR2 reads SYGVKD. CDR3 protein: CAISESRQGVNYEQYF. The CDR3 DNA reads TGTGCCATCAGTGAGTCGAGGCAGGGGGTTAACTACGAGCAGTACTTC.

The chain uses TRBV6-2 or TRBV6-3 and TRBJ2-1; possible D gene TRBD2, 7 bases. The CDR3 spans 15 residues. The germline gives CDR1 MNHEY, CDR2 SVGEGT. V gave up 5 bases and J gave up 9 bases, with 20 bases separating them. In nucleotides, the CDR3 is TGTGCCAGCAGTCGAGGGGGGGACCTGGGGGCTGAGCAGTTCTTC. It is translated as CASSRGGDLGAEQFF.

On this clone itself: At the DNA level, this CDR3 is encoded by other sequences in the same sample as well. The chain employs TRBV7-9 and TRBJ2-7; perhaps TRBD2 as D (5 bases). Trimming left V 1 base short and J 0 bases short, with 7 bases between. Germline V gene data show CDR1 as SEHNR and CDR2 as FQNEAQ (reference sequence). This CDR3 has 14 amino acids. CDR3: CASSLGTYSYEQYF. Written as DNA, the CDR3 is TGTGCCAGCAGCTTAGGGACTTACTCCTACGAGCAGTACTTC.

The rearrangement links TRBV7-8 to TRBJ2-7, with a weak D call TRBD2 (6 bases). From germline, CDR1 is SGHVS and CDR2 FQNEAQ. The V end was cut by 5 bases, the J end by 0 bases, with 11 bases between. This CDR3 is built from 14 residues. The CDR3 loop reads CASSPRETSYEQYF. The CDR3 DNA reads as TGTGCCAGCAGCCCTCGGGAGACCTCCTACGAGCAGTACTTC.

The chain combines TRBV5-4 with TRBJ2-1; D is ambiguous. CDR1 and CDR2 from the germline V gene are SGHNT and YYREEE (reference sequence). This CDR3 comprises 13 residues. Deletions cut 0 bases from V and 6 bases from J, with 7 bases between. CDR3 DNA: TGTGCCAGCAGCTTGGTTCTGGCCAATGAGCAGTTCTTC. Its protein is CASSLVLANEQFF.

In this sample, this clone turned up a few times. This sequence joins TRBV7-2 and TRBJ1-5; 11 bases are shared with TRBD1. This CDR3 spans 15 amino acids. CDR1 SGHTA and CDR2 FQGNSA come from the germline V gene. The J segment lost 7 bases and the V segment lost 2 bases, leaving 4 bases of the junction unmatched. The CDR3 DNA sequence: TGTGCCAGCAGCTTAAAGGGACAGGGGGACCAGCCCCAGCATTTT. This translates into CASSLKGQGDQPQHF.

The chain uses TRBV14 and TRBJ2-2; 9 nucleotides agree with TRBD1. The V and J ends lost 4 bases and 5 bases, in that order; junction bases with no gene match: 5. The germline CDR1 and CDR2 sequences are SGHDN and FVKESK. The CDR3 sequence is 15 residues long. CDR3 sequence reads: CASSRDRVATGELFF. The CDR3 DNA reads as TGTGCCAGCAGCCGGGACAGGGTGGCGACCGGGGAGCTGTTTTTT.

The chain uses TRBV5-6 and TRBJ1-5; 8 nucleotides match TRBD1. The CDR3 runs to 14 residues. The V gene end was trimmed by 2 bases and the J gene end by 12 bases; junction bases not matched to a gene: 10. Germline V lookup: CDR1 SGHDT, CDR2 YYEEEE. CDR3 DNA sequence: TGTGCCAGCAGCTTCCAGGGGGCCCGGGAGCGCCAGCATTTT. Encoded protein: CASSFQGARERQHF.